This entry concerns a single T cell receptor (beta chain). This sample also contains other DNA sequences that code for the same CDR3. This sample was included in a study of control samples from healthy donors and cancer patients. Germline-derived CDR1 and CDR2 are LGHNA and YNFKEQ. Germline trimming cut 4 bases from V and 6 bases from J; bases unmatched to any gene: 10. The CDR3 is 15 residues long. Method: immunoSEQ multiplex PCR; TCRdb's copy keeps in-frame clones and lacks some. Of approximately 120,000 clones in the sample, about nine tenths were seen once. The clonotype comes from a human donor in good health. The donor label of this sample is uncertain. Sample: blood. This chain links TRBV4-2 with TRBJ2-3, with 7 positions matching TRBD1. CDR3 sequence: CASSLDRDKGDTQYF. CDR3 coding DNA: TGTGCCAGCAGCCTCGACAGGGATAAAGGGGATACGCAGTATTTT.